This T cell receptor beta chain was recorded in a study of cytomegalovirus exposure and HLA in healthy donors. Study observations and caveats: The later analysis indicated that the majority of CMV-associated TCR beta chains appeared HLA-restricted. A link between a missense DCLRE1C variant and TCR beta V- and J-gene trimming emerged from a later analysis.

The V and J ends lost 7 bases and 7 bases respectively, with 17 bases between them. The CDR3 length is 14 residues. CDR1 is LNHDA, CDR2 SQIVND, per germline (reference sequence). With respect to this clone: Its target is not known.

Vbeta (60) and Jbeta (13) primers were used in the PCR. The protocol was immunoSEQ multiplex PCR, while the TCRdb copy is restricted to in-frame clones and leaves out a portion. The sample has about 190,000 clones, 80% to 85% seen once. The V gene is TRBV19, the J gene TRBJ1-5; D call uncertain. The source is a woman between 18 and 29 years old in good health and CMV-seronegative. Sequencing used PBMCs. The CDR3 spells CASTNNNGGQPQHF. The DNA for the CDR3 is TGTGCCAGTACCAACAATAATGGCGGGCAGCCCCAGCATTTT.